This entry features one T cell receptor (beta chain) sequence. The sample originates from a study of T-cell reconstitution after alpha-beta-depleted transplantation in children. The CDR3 totals 12 residues. Trimming removed 6 bases at V and 4 bases at J, with 9 bases between. Preparation of the TCRbeta library involved a method that used unique molecular identifiers. TCRdb used MiXCR to reprocess the PCR reads, holding one entry per CDR3 protein. Of about 540,000 distinct CDR3 sequences in the sample, approximately 20% were seen once. This specimen consisted of PBMCs from the stem cell graft donor, obtained from the stem cell graft. J is TRBJ1-1 and V is TRBV12-3 or TRBV12-4, with D uncertain. The TCR was taken from a human donor who donated a stem cell graft to a child with acute lymphoblastic leukemia. For the CDR3, the DNA is TGTGCCAGCAGGGGGTGGGGCACTGAAGCTTTCTTT. Protein sequence: CASRGWGTEAFF.